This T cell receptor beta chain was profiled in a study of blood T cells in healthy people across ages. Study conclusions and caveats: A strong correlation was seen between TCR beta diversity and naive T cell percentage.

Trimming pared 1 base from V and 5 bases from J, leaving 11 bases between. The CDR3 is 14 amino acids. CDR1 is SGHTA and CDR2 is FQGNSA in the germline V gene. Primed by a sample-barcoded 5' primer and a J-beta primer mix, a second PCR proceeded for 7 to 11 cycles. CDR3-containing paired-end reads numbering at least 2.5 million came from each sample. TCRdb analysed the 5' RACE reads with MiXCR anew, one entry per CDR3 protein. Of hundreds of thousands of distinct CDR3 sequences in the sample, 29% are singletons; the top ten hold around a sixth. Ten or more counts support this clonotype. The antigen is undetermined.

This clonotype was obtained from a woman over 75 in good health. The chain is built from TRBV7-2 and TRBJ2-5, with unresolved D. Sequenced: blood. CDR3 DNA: TGTGCCAGCAGCTTAGAGATAGGACGTGAGACCCAGTACTTC. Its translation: CASSLEIGRETQYF.